The sequence of this T cell receptor (beta chain) was determined in a study of blood T cell repertoires in COVID-19. Study in general: The analysed material was cDNA or gDNA that came from T cells, B-cell-depleted T cells, or PBMCs.

In Cohort 3, a recovered donor had either two negative PCRs, clearance, or symptom resolution. Germline V gives CDR1 SGHTA, CDR2 FQGTGA. The ends were cut back, 2 bases at V and 2 bases at J, with 11 bases in the middle. The CDR3 contains 15 residues. Assay used: immunoSEQ multiplex PCR; TCRdb lists only in-frame clones, some missing. The sample records about 340,000 clones, about 92% being singletons. V gene TRBV7-3 combines with J gene TRBJ2-3, with TRBD2 as a possible D gene (5 bases). The specimen sequenced was PBMCs or T cells enriched from blood (not recorded which). The TCR originated in a woman in her 30s who had recovered from COVID-19. CDR3 protein: CASSLVREHTDTQYF. CDR3 coding DNA: TGTGCCAGCAGCTTAGTCCGGGAACACACAGATACGCAGTATTTT.